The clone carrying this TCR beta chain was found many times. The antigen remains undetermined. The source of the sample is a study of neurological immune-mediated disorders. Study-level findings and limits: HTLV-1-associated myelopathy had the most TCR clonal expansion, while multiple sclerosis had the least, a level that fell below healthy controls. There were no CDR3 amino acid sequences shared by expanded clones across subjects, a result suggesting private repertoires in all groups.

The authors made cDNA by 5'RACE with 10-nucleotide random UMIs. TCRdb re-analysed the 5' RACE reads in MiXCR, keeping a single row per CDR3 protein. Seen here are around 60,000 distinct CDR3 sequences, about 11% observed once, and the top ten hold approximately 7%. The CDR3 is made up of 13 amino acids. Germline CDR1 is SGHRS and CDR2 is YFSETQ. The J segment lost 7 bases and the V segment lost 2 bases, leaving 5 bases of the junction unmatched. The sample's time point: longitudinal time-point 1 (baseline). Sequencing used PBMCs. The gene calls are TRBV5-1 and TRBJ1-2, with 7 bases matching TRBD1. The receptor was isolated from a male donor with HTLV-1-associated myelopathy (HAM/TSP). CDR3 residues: CASSLEQGSGYTF. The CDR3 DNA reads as TGCGCCAGCAGCTTAGAACAGGGGTCTGGCTACACCTTC. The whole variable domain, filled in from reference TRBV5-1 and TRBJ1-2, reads KAGVTQTPRYLIKTRGQQVTLSCSPISGHRSVSWYQQTPGQGLQFLFEYFSETQRNKGNFPGRFSGRQFSNSRSEMNVSTLELGDSALYLCASSLEQGSGYTFGSGTRLTVV.